This T cell receptor (beta chain) was retrieved from a study of T cells after yellow fever vaccination. Study-wide context: Those fractions that held only low numbers of cells were prepared using the SMART-Seq v4 Ultra Low Input RNA kit. Study-wide results and caveats: A weaker but faster secondary response was observed, peaking on day 5 versus 15. Primary-vaccination clones mostly resurfaced post-booster (about 95% CD4, under 90% CD8).

As to this clonotype: Its antigen is unknown.

With 8 bases clipped from V and 7 bases from J, the junction kept 13 bases outside the gene matches. This CDR3 region has 14 residues. In germline, CDR1 is MNHEY, CDR2 SVGEGT. TCRdb ran MiXCR on the 5' RACE reads and lists one entry per CDR3 protein. The sample includes 610,000 or so distinct CDR3 sequences, 10% to 15% of them seen just once. The chain carries TRBV6-2 or TRBV6-3 and TRBJ2-7; 8 bases fit TRBD1. Sequencing used PBMCs, obtained on the day of the yellow fever booster vaccination. The clonotype was recovered from a man aged 30 to 39 who received the YFV17D yellow fever vaccine. This CDR3 is CASVTSRGPGEQYF. The CDR3 nucleotides are TGTGCCAGCGTTACCAGCAGGGGGCCGGGGGAGCAGTACTTC.